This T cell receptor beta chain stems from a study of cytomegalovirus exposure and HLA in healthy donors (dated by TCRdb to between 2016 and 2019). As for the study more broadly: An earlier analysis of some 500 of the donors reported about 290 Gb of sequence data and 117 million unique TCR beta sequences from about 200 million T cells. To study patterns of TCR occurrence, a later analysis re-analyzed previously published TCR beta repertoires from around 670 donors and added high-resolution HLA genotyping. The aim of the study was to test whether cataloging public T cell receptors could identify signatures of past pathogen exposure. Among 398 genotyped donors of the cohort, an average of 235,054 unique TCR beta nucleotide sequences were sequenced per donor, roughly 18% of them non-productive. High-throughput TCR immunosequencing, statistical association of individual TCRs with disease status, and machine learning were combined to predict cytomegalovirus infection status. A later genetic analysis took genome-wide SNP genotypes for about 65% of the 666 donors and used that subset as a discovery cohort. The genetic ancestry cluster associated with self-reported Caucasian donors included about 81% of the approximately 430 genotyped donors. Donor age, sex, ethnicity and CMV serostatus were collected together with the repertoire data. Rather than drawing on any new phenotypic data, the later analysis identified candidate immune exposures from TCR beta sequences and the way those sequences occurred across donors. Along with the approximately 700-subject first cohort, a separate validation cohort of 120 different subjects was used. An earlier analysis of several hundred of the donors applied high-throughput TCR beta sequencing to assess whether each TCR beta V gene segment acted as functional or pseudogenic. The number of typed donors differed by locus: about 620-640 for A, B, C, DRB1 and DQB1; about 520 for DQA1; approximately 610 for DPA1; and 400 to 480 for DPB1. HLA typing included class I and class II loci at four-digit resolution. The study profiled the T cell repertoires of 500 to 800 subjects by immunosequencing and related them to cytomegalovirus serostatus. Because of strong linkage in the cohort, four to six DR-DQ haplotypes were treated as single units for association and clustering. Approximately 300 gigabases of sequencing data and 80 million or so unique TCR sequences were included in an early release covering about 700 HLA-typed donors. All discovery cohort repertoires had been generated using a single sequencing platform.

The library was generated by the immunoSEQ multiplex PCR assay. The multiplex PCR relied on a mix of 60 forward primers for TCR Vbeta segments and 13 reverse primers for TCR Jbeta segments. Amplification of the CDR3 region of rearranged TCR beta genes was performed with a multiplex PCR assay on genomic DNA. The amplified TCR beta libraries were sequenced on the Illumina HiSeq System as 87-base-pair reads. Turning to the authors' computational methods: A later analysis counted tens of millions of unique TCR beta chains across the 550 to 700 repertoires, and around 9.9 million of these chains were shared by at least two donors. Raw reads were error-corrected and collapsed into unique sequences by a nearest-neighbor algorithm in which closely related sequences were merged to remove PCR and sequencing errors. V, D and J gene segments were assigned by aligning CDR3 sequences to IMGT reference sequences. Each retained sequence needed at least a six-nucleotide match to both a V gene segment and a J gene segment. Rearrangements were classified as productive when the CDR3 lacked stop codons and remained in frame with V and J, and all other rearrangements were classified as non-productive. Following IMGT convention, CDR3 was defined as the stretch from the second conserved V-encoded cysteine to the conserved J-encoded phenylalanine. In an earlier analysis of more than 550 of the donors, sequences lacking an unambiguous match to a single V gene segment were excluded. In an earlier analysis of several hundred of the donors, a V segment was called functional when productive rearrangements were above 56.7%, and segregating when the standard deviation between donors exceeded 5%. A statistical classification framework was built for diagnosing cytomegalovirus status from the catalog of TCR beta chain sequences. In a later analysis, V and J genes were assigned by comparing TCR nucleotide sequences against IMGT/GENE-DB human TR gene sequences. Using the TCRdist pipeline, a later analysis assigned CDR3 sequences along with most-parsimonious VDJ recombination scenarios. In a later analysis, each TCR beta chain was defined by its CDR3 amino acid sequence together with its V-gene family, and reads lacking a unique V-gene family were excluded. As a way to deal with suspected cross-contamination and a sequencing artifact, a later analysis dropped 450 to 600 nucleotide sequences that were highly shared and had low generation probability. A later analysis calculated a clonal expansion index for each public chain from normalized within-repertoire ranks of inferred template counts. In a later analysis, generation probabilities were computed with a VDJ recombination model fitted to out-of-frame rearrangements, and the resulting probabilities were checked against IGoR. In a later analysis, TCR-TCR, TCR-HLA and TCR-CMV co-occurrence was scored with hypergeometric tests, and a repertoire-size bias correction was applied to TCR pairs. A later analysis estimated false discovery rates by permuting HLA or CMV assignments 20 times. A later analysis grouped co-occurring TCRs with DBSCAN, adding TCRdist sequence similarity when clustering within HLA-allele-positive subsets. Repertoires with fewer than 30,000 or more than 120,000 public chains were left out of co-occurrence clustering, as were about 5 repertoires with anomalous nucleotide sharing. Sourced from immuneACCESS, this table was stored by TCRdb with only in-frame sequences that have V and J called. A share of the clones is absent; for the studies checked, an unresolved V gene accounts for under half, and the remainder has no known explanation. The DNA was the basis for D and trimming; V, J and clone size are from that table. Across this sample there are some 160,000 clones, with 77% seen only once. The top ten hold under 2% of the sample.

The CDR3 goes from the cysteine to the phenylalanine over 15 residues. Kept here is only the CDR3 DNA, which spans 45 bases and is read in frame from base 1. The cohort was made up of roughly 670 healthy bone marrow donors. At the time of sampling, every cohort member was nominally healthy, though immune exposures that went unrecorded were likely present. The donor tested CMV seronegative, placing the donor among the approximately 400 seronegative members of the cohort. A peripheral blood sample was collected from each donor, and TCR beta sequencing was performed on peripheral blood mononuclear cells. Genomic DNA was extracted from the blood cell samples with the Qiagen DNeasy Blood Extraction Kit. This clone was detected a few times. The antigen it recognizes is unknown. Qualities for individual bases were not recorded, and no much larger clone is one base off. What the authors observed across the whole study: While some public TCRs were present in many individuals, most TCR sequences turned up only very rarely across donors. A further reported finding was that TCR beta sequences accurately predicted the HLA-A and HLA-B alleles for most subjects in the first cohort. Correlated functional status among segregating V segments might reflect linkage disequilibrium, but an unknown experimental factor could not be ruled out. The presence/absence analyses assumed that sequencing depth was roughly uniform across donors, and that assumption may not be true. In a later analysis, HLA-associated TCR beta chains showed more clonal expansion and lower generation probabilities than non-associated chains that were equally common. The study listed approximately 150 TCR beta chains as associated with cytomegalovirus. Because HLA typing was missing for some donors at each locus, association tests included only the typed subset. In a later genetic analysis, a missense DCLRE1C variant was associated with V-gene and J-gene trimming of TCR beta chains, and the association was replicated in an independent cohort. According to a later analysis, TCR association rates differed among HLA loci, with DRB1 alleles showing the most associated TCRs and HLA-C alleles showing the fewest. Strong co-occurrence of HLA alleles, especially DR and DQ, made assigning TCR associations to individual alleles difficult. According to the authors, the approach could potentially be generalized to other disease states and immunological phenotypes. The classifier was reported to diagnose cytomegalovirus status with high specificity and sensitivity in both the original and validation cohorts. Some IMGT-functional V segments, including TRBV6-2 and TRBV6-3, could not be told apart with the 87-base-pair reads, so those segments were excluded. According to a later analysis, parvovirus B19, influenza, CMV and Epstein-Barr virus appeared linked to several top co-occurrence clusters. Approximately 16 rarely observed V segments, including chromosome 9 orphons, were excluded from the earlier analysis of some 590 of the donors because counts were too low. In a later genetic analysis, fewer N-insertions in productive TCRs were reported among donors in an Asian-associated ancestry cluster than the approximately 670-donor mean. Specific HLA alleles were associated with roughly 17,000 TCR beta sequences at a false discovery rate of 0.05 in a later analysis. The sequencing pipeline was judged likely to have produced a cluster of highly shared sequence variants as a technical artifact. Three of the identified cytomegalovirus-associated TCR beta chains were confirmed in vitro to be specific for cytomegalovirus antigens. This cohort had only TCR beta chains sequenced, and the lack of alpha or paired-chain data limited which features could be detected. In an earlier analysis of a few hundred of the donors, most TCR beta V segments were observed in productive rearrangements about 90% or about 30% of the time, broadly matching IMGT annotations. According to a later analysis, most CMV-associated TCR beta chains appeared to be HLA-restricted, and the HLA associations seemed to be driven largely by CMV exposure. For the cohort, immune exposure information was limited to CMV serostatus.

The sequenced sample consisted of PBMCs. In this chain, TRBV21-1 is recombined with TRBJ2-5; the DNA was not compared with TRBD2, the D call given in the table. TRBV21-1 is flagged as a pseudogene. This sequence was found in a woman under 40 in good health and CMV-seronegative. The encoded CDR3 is CASSKALRDQETQYF. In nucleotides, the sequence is TGTGCCAGCAGCAAAGCGCTGAGGGACCAAGAGACCCAGTACTTC.